Each of the 25 T cell receptor beta chains below was sequenced from the same sample in a study of beta chain features in type 1 diabetes (dated by TCRdb to the late 2010s). No antigen is known for these receptors. The full study reports these points: A moderate but significant shortening of TCRB CDR3 length was observed in type 1 diabetes patients in all four CD4+ subsets.

Libraries were constructed by the immunoSEQ multiplex PCR assay. The High Capacity cDNA Reverse Transcription Kit was used to reverse transcribe all of the isolated RNA, meaning that expressed TCRB transcripts were what got sequenced. TCRdb re-hosts the immuneACCESS table, in-frame sequences only. Its copies lack some clones; in the studies checked, an unresolved V gene accounts for under half of them, and the cause for the rest is not known. The sample includes about 650,000 clones, with around 12% observed a single time. The top ten constitute roughly 0.12% of the sample. Specimen: naive CD4+ T cells from blood. The cell subset or site label, as the study defines it: true naive CD4+ T cells. The receptors were sampled from a man younger than 45 with type 1 diabetes.

This sequence joins TRBV2 and TRBJ1-3, with 7 nucleotides matching TRBD1. Germline V gene sequence: CDR1 SNHLY, CDR2 FYNNEI. Trimming cost V 5 bases and J 1 base; bases outside gene matches: 5. This CDR3 spans 15 amino acids. The CDR3 here is CASSLGDSSGNTIYF. DNA of the CDR3: TGTGCCAGCAGTTTAGGGGACAGTTCTGGAAACACCATATATTTT.

This clone was observed a handful of times. The V and J genes are TRBV14 and TRBJ1-3, with TRBD1 identical over 7 bases. Trimming at V came to 5 bases and at J to 5 bases, leaving 6 bases not matched to a gene. The germline CDR1 and CDR2 sequences are SGHDN and FVKESK. CDR3 length: 14 residues. CDR3 residues: CASSKQQGRNTIYF. CDR3 coding DNA: TGTGCCAGCAGCAAACAACAGGGGAGAAACACCATATATTTT.

This clone was seen more than once but under ten times. The chain has TRBV7-7 and TRBJ2-1; TRBD2 matches 7 bases. J lost 8 bases, V lost 5 bases, and 15 bases had no gene match. This CDR3 is built from 16 residues. Germline CDR1 SSHAT, CDR2 FNYEAQ (reference sequence). CDR3 coding DNA: TGTGCCAGCAGCCCCCGTGGGAGGGATGGTCTCGATGAGCAGTTCTTC. The encoded protein is CASSPRGRDGLDEQFF.

V and J are TRBV6-5 and TRBJ1-5; tentatively, D is TRBD1 (5 bases). This CDR3 region has 14 residues. Germline assignment: CDR1 MNHEY and CDR2 SVGAGI. The V end lost 2 bases, the J end lost 8 bases, and 13 bases lay between the germline ends. The CDR3 DNA sequence: TGTGCCAGCAGTTACGCCAGGGCCTGGGAGCCCCAGCATTTT. Its translation is CASSYARAWEPQHF.

This clone appeared a few times. The same CDR3 also results from other DNA sequences found in this sample. The V and J genes are TRBV6-5 and TRBJ1-2, with D possibly TRBD1 on 5 matching bases. CDR3 length: 13 residues. V lost 6 bases and J 1 base, leaving 9 bases between the germline ends. Germline CDR1 and CDR2: MNHEY and SVGAGI. The CDR3 sequence: CASRVDSNYGYTF. The DNA for the CDR3 is TGTGCCAGCAGGGTTGACAGTAACTATGGCTACACCTTC.

J is TRBJ1-2 and V is TRBV6-6; 10 bases are shared with TRBD1. With 6 bases clipped from V and 6 bases from J, the junction kept 10 bases outside the gene matches. The length of the CDR3 is 15 residues. The germline CDR1 and CDR2 sequences are MNHNY and SVGAGI (reference sequence). CDR3 protein: CASRAPPGTGDGYTF. The CDR3 DNA is TGTGCCAGCAGAGCGCCCCCCGGGACAGGGGATGGCTACACCTTC.

The rearrangement uses TRBV18 and TRBJ2-6; TRBD1 is a possible D gene (6 bases). The CDR3 is 16 amino acids. In germline, CDR1 is KGHSH, CDR2 LQKENI. V was cut by 5 bases and J by 4 bases, with 15 bases left in between. CDR3 sequence reads: CASSSSQGNGANVLTF. For the CDR3, the DNA is TGTGCCAGCTCATCCTCACAGGGCAACGGGGCCAACGTCCTGACTTTC.

The rearrangement uses TRBV7-8 and TRBJ2-2; the D gene is possibly TRBD2 (6 bases). The germline CDR1 and CDR2 sequences are SGHVS and FQNEAQ. Trimming pared 2 bases from V and 0 bases from J, leaving 7 bases between. The CDR3 contains 15 residues. DNA of the CDR3: TGTGCCAGCAGCTTAACTAGCTCGAACACCGGGGAGCTGTTTTTT. Translation: CASSLTSSNTGELFF.

The chain carries TRBV29-1 and TRBJ2-6, with a tentative D call TRBD2 (5 bases). V was clipped by 4 bases and J by 0 bases, with 22 bases between them. Germline CDR1 and CDR2: SQVTM and ANQGSEA. This CDR3 spans 19 amino acids. The CDR3 sequence is CSVAPVGAPGTSGANVLTF. Here the CDR3 DNA reads TGCAGCGTTGCCCCAGTGGGAGCACCAGGAACCTCTGGGGCCAACGTCCTGACTTTC.

This clone appeared a few times. V usage is TRBV29-1 and J usage is TRBJ1-1, with a weak D call TRBD1 (6 bases). The CDR3 totals 17 residues. Germline V gene data show CDR1 as SQVTM and CDR2 as ANQGSEA. The ends were cut back, 7 bases at V and 0 bases at J, with 24 bases in the middle. The CDR3 sequence is CSATPGHTSPLNTEAFF. DNA of the CDR3: TGCAGCGCCACTCCGGGACATACAAGCCCCTTGAACACTGAAGCTTTCTTT.

V and J are TRBV4-2 and TRBJ1-2; no reliable D call. This CDR3 spans 16 amino acids. The V end was cut by 4 bases, the J end by 4 bases, with 19 bases between. The V gene's germline CDR1 is LGHNA and CDR2 YNFKEQ. The CDR3 spells CASSPPEGPSIYGYTF. Written as DNA, the CDR3 is TGTGCCAGCAGCCCCCCGGAAGGGCCTTCCATCTATGGCTACACCTTC.

In this sample, this clone turned up a few times. The chain is built from TRBV6-1 and TRBJ2-6, with D hard to call. V shed 1 base and J shed 0 bases, with 4 bases lying between them. Germline V gene sequence: CDR1 MNHNS, CDR2 SASEGT. The CDR3 has 15 residues. CDR3 region: CASSEVHSGANVLTF. The CDR3 DNA reads TGTGCCAGCAGTGAAGTGCACTCTGGGGCCAACGTCCTGACTTTC.

Only a few counts were recorded for this clone. CDR3 amino acids: CASSEGRQPSTDTQYF. The CDR3 nucleotides read TGTGCCAGCAGTGAAGGTCGGCAGCCTAGCACAGATACGCAGTATTTT. This chain joins TRBV25-1 and TRBJ2-3; D not certain. The V gene's germline CDR1 is MGHDK and CDR2 SYGVNS. Between the trimmed V and J ends, which lost 2 bases and 0 bases, there was a span of 12 bases. This CDR3 contains 16 residues.

A few counts support this clone. This chain uses TRBV4-3 with TRBJ1-1; D not certain. This CDR3 is 15 amino acids long. From germline, CDR1 is LGHNA and CDR2 YSLEER. V was shortened by 2 bases and J by 1 base, with 11 bases between the two germline ends. CDR3 sequence reads: CASSQQQRGNTEAFF. The CDR3 DNA reads as TGCGCCAGCAGCCAACAACAGCGAGGGAACACTGAAGCTTTCTTT.

This clone was found a few times. The CDR3 reads CASLRQGTSPLHF. Written as DNA, the CDR3 is TGTGCCAGCCTTAGACAGGGAACTTCACCCCTCCACTTT. The chain combines TRBV6-6 with TRBJ1-6; the match to TRBD1 covers 7 bases. V was pared by 8 bases and J by 9 bases, with 7 bases of the junction left unmatched. The CDR3 contains 13 residues. Germline V CDR1 and CDR2: MNHNY, SVGAGI (reference sequence).

The CDR3 sequence is CASSVESRPHEQYF. The CDR3, as DNA: TGTGCCAGCAGCGTAGAATCCCGGCCTCACGAGCAGTACTTC. This sequence joins TRBV9 and TRBJ2-7; D is unclear. This CDR3 is 14 amino acids long. V was trimmed by 0 bases and J by 5 bases, leaving 12 bases between them. Per germline, CDR1 SGDLS and CDR2 YYNGEE.

The genes are TRBV7-9 and TRBJ1-2; 8 bases fit TRBD1. J was trimmed by 10 bases and V by 2 bases; bases with no gene match: 9. CDR1 and CDR2 from the germline V gene are SEHNR and FQNEAQ (reference sequence). This CDR3 is 14 amino acids long. The CDR3 region is CASSLSQGASDYTF. CDR3 coding DNA: TGTGCCAGCAGCTTAAGTCAGGGGGCGAGCGACTACACCTTC.

The rearrangement uses TRBV11-2 and TRBJ1-4; maybe TRBD1 (5 bases). Per germline, CDR1 SGHAT and CDR2 FQNNGV. The V end was cut by 4 bases, the J end by 8 bases, with 14 bases between. The CDR3 loop spans 14 amino acids. In nucleotides, the CDR3 is TGTGCCAGCAGCTCGGACATCCCGGCAGAAAAACTGTTTTTT. Translation: CASSSDIPAEKLFF.

This rearrangement joins TRBV11-3 to TRBJ2-4, with D unresolved. The CDR3 consists of 13 residues. In germline, CDR1 is SGHNT, CDR2 YENEEA. The ends were cut back, 5 bases at V and 8 bases at J, with 13 bases in the middle. DNA for the CDR3: TGTGCCAGCAGCCCAGGCCTGGCGGACATTCAGTACTTC. This gives the protein CASSPGLADIQYF.

The chain carries TRBV30 and TRBJ2-5; D remains ambiguous. The CDR3 loop spans 14 amino acids. From germline, CDR1 is GTSNPN and CDR2 SVGIG (reference sequence). V was trimmed by 0 bases and J by 3 bases, leaving 11 bases between them. The CDR3 coding sequence is TGTGCCTGGAGTGTACCGGCGGCTAAAGAGACCCAGTACTTC. This translates into CAWSVPAAKETQYF.

The chain is built from TRBV7-2 and TRBJ1-6; D gene unclear. Germline lookup yields CDR1 SGHTA and CDR2 FQGNSA. Trimming removed 0 bases at V and 8 bases at J, with 8 bases between. There are 14 residues in the CDR3. The chain's CDR3 is CASSLAGVDSPLHF. The CDR3 DNA reads TGTGCCAGCAGCTTAGCCGGAGTTGATTCACCCCTCCACTTT.

This clone was seen more than once but under ten times. One end of the junction is discordant with germline, which a read error may explain. This chain uses TRBV2 with TRBJ2-3; TRBD1 agrees at 8 bases. Germline lookup yields CDR1 SNHLY and CDR2 FYNNEI. The CDR3 has 14 amino acids. The CDR3 DNA reads TGTGCCAGCAGGGAAGACAGGGGAACAGATACGCAGTATTTT. Its protein is CASREDRGTDTQYF.

A few counts support this clone. The rearrangement joins TRBV5-4 to TRBJ2-1; 8 positions agree with TRBD1. The ends lost 0 bases at V and 9 bases at J; junction bases unmatched: 5. The CDR3 sequence is 14 residues long. Germline V CDR1 and CDR2: SGHNT, YYREEE (reference sequence). The CDR3 sequence: CASSLGQGASEQFF. The CDR3 nucleotides are TGTGCCAGCAGCTTGGGGCAGGGGGCGAGTGAGCAGTTCTTC.

J is TRBJ1-1 and V is TRBV19; D might be TRBD1 (5 bases). Germline CDR1 is LNHDA and CDR2 is SQIVND (reference sequence). V was shortened by 2 bases and J by 12 bases, with 16 bases between the two germline ends. The CDR3 runs 13 residues. The CDR3 sequence: CASSIYGTASPFF. The CDR3 DNA reads as TGTGCCAGTAGTATATACGGGACCGCTTCACCTTTCTTT.

As concerns this clone: A much larger clone lies a single base off, so this may be a read error. The sample carries other DNA sequences with the same CDR3. The chain combines TRBV5-6 with TRBJ2-3; D gene ambiguous. V was trimmed by 4 bases and J by 2 bases, leaving 2 bases between them. The CDR3 spans 11 residues. Per germline, CDR1 SGHDT and CDR2 YYEEEE. The CDR3 nucleotides read TGTGCCAGCAGCACCACAGATACGCAGTATTTT. Translation gives CASSTTDTQYF. Full variable domain (missing parts from reference TRBV5-6 and TRBJ2-3): DAGVTQSPTHLIKTRGQQVTLRCSPKSGHDTVSWYQQALGQGPQFIFQYYEEEERQRGNFPDRFSGHQFPNYSSELNVNALLLGDSALYLCASSTTDTQYFGPGTRLTVL.